One sample yielded the 13 T cell receptor beta chains listed below, sequenced in a study of cytomegalovirus exposure and HLA in healthy donors. Researchers ran the PCR with 60 Vbeta and 13 Jbeta primers. Using immunoSEQ multiplex PCR, the repertoire was profiled, and TCRdb retains in-frame clones only, with some absent. The sample carries approximately 140,000 clones, 70% to 80% recorded once. Sequenced material: PBMCs. The receptors originated from a woman in her forties or fifties in good health and CMV-seronegative.

The V call is TRBV6-1, the J call TRBJ1-2; a weak D match, TRBD1 (6 bases). Germline-derived CDR1 and CDR2 are MNHNS and SASEGT. V gave up 1 base and J gave up 4 bases, with 7 bases separating them. The length of the CDR3 is 13 residues. The CDR3 DNA sequence: TGTGCCAGCAGTGAAGGCAGGGGCTATGGCTACACCTTC. Protein: CASSEGRGYGYTF.

The chain combines TRBV25-1 with TRBJ1-3; maybe TRBD1 (6 bases). This CDR3 spans 17 amino acids. Per the germline V gene, CDR1 is MGHDK and CDR2 is SYGVNS. The V end was cut by 3 bases, the J end by 4 bases, with 19 bases between. DNA for the CDR3: TGTGCCAGCAGTGACCTGCGGCCACACAGGGCGGGAAACACCATATATTTT. It translates to CASSDLRPHRAGNTIYF.

This sequence joins TRBV7-3 and TRBJ1-1; D not resolved. Germline CDR1 is SGHTA and CDR2 is FQGTGA. The CDR3 spans 19 residues. V dropped 1 base and J dropped 2 bases, with 23 bases sitting between them. This CDR3 is CASSLNNFVSRNFNTEAFF. DNA for the CDR3: TGTGCCAGCAGCTTAAATAATTTTGTTAGTCGAAACTTTAACACTGAAGCTTTCTTT.

This clone was seen more than once but under ten times. The chain carries TRBV6-1 and TRBJ1-4; TRBD1 matches 7 bases. This CDR3 is 15 amino acids long. J was trimmed by 5 bases and V by 2 bases; bases with no gene match: 5. In germline, CDR1 is MNHNS, CDR2 SASEGT. The DNA for the CDR3 is TGTGCCAGCAGTGAAAGGGGCAGGGGGAATGAAAAACTGTTTTTT. This gives the protein CASSERGRGNEKLFF.

The V and J genes are TRBV14 and TRBJ1-4; D remains ambiguous. In germline, CDR1 is SGHDN, CDR2 FVKESK. The ends were cut back, 0 bases at V and 0 bases at J, with 5 bases in the middle. This CDR3 is built from 15 residues. The CDR3 nucleotides read TGTGCCAGCAGCCAAGATCCGGCAACTAATGAAAAACTGTTTTTT. Translation: CASSQDPATNEKLFF.

The chain is built from TRBV18 and TRBJ2-1, with a weak D call TRBD2 (5 bases). The V end was cut by 3 bases, the J end by 0 bases, with 12 bases between. Germline CDR1 is KGHSH and CDR2 is LQKENI. The CDR3 length is 16 residues. The CDR3 reads CASSPYEGASYNEQFF. DNA of the CDR3: TGTGCCAGCTCACCGTATGAGGGCGCCTCCTACAATGAGCAGTTCTTC.

V is TRBV7-2 and J is TRBJ1-2, with D uncertain. The V gene lost 5 bases and the J gene lost 0 bases, with 13 bases spanning the gap. The germline V gene encodes CDR1 SGHTA and CDR2 FQGNSA. This CDR3 is 15 amino acids long. This chain's CDR3 is CASSPSAYTNYGYTF. The CDR3 DNA reads as TGTGCCAGCAGCCCTTCTGCGTATACTAACTATGGCTACACCTTC.

The J gene is TRBJ2-2, the V gene TRBV7-9, with D possibly matching TRBD1 (6 bases). CDR3 length equals 16 residues. The V end lost 8 bases, the J end lost 1 base, and 17 bases lay between the germline ends. The germline V gene has CDR1 SEHNR and CDR2 FQNEAQ (reference sequence). This CDR3 reads CASPRNRDMNTGELFF. In DNA, the CDR3 is TGTGCCAGCCCTCGTAACCGGGACATGAACACCGGGGAGCTGTTTTTT.

The chain recombines TRBV7-2 with TRBJ2-3, with a possible D match to TRBD2 (7 bases). The germline CDR1 and CDR2 sequences are SGHTA and FQGNSA. This CDR3 has 15 amino acids. Trimming took off 4 bases at V and 1 base at J, with 12 bases between the two ends. The CDR3 protein is CASSWGGAGTDTQYF. In DNA, the CDR3 is TGTGCCAGCAGCTGGGGGGGGGCGGGCACAGATACGCAGTATTTT.

J is TRBJ2-7 and V is TRBV19, with 7 bases lining up with TRBD2. The J segment lost 1 base and the V segment lost 3 bases, leaving 9 bases of the junction unmatched. The CDR3 contains 16 residues. From germline, CDR1 is LNHDA and CDR2 SQIVND (reference sequence). The CDR3 nucleotides are TGTGCCAGTAGTATTCGGGACTATAGGGGATCCTACGAGCAGTACTTC. It specifies CASSIRDYRGSYEQYF.

About this clone: A junction boundary mismatches the germline segment, possibly from a read error. The rearrangement uses TRBV7-9 and TRBJ2-7, with D tentatively TRBD1 (5 bases). Germline CDR1 and CDR2: SEHNR and FQNEAQ (reference sequence). The CDR3 has 12 amino acids. The CDR3 DNA is TGTTCCAGCAGCTCAGGACACTACGAGCAGTACTTC. It yields the protein CSSSSGHYEQYF. Using reference TRBV7-9 and TRBJ2-7 for the parts outside the CDR3, the full variable domain is DTGVSQNPRHKITKRGQNVTFRCDPISEHNRLYWYRQTLGQGPEFLTYFQNEAQLEKSRLLSDRFSAERPKGSFSTLEIQRTEQGDSAMYLCSSSSGHYEQYFGPGTRLTVT.

This rearrangement joins TRBV15 to TRBJ1-4, with D tentatively TRBD1 (5 bases). This CDR3 spans 14 amino acids. V lost 5 bases and J lost 7, with 14 bases in between. The V gene's germline CDR1 is LNHNV and CDR2 YYDKDF (reference sequence). This CDR3 reads CATSRRGGSEKLFF. In DNA, the CDR3 is TGTGCCACCAGCCGAAGGGGAGGTAGTGAAAAACTGTTTTTT.

This clone was counted only a few times. V gene TRBV6-1 combines with J gene TRBJ1-5; a possible D gene is TRBD1 (6 bases). V gave up 1 base and J gave up 5 bases, with 12 bases separating them. Germline V gives CDR1 MNHNS, CDR2 SASEGT. The CDR3 extends over 15 amino acids. Here the CDR3 reads CASSEVRQADQPQHF. In DNA form, the CDR3 reads TGTGCCAGCAGTGAAGTAAGACAGGCAGATCAGCCCCAGCATTTT.